Described below is a single T cell receptor (beta chain) sequence and its context. Its antigen is unidentified. This sample is drawn from a study of PD-L1 blockade in urothelial cancer. Study-level findings and limits: Tumor-associated TCR clones expanded more in blood at 3 weeks in patients with durable benefit.

The time point was: pretreatment peripheral blood. Each patient's cancer was a locally advanced or metastatic urothelial carcinoma. Libraries were prepared by immunoSEQ multiplex PCR; TCRdb keeps only in-frame clonotypes and omits some of them. The sample has 60,000 or so clones; over 75% are singletons. CDR3 length equals 14 residues. Germline V CDR1 and CDR2: MNHNS, SASEGT. V lost 2 bases and J lost 4; bases outside the gene matches: 3. The sequence came from a man aged 70 or older with urothelial cancer. The V and J genes are TRBV6-1 and TRBJ1-2; TRBD1 matches at 8 bases. The source material was PBMCs, sampled around atezolizumab (anti-PD-L1) treatment. The CDR3 nucleotides read TGTGCCAGCAGTGAAATAGGACAGGGCTATGGCTACACCTTC. Translated: CASSEIGQGYGYTF.